The 11 T cell receptor beta chains listed next were all sequenced from one sample in a study of T-cell reconstitution after alpha-beta-depleted transplantation in children. TCRbeta library construction was performed incorporating unique molecular identifiers. MiXCR was run by TCRdb on the PCR reads, yielding one entry per CDR3 protein. The repertoire holds around 800,000 distinct CDR3 sequences, about 15% seen once, with around 5.3% in the top ten. The source material was PBMCs, mostly from graft donor cells, sampled 360 days after TCRalphabeta/CD19-depleted stem cell transplant. The receptors shown here come from a male patient aged 5 to 17 who had a stem cell transplant for acute lymphoblastic leukemia, so the T cells may come from the graft donor.

In this sample, this clonotype turned up many times. This sequence joins TRBV7-9 and TRBJ2-1; 9 bases are a match to TRBD2. This CDR3 is 15 amino acids long. Germline V gives CDR1 SEHNR, CDR2 FQNEAQ (reference sequence). After removal of 2 bases from V and 7 bases from J, the junction contained 6 bases not matched to a gene. Here the CDR3 reads CASSLPLAGKNEQFF. Here the CDR3 DNA reads TGTGCCAGCAGCTTACCCCTAGCGGGGAAAAATGAGCAGTTCTTC.

The table lists this clonotype with many counts. The chain employs TRBV7-9 and TRBJ2-7, with D maybe TRBD2 (5 bases). Germline CDR1 SEHNR, CDR2 FQNEAQ (reference sequence). The CDR3 is made up of 13 amino acids. Trimming stripped 1 base from V and 7 bases from J, with 11 bases between. Written as DNA, the CDR3 is TGTGCCAGCAGCTTAGTCGCCGGACTTGAGCAGTACTTC. Translated: CASSLVAGLEQYF.

The chain employs TRBV4-1 and TRBJ1-6, with 8 nucleotides matching TRBD1. The CDR3 extends over 18 amino acids. Germline values: CDR1 MGHRA, CDR2 YSYEKL. The J segment lost 8 bases and the V segment lost 0 bases, leaving 12 bases of the junction unmatched. The DNA of the CDR3 is TGCGCCAGCAGCCAAGATACGAGGACAGGGAAGAGGGATTCACCCCTCCACTTT. Translation gives CASSQDTRTGKRDSPLHF.

The chain couples TRBV5-1 to TRBJ1-4; D remains unclear. Germline V CDR1 and CDR2: SGHRS, YFSETQ. The CDR3 runs to 14 residues. V was clipped by 1 base and J by 8 bases, with 12 bases between them. The DNA of the CDR3 is TGCGCCAGCAGCTTGAAGGGTTGGGGAGAAAAACTGTTTTTT. The encoded protein is CASSLKGWGEKLFF.

A few counts support this clonotype. The V gene is TRBV6-5, the J gene TRBJ2-1, with 8 positions matching TRBD2. V lost 4 bases to trimming and J lost 5 bases; unmatched junction nucleotides: 7. This CDR3 spans 15 amino acids. In germline, CDR1 is MNHEY, CDR2 SVGAGI. CDR3 DNA: TGTGCCAGCAGTTCTTTTCGGGGGGGGAACAATGAGCAGTTCTTC. It codes for CASSSFRGGNNEQFF.

The gene calls are TRBV7-2 and TRBJ2-3; no firm D call. Germline lookup yields CDR1 SGHTA and CDR2 FQGNSA. The CDR3 is 16 amino acids. Deletions cut 1 base from V and 0 bases from J, with 11 bases between. CDR3 sequence (DNA): TGTGCCAGCAGCTTAGTAGGGTTTACTAGCACAGATACGCAGTATTTT. The encoded protein is CASSLVGFTSTDTQYF.

This clonotype appeared a few times. The chain recombines TRBV9 with TRBJ1-6; D ambiguous. Germline loops: CDR1 SGDLS, CDR2 YYNGEE. The CDR3 length is 15 residues. V was pared by 4 bases and J by 6 bases, with 14 bases between. The CDR3 DNA sequence: TGTGCCAGCAGCCCATCCGGAGGGCCTAATTCACCCCTCCACTTT. This sequence encodes CASSPSGGPNSPLHF.

The V call is TRBV24-1, the J call TRBJ2-2; 9 nucleotides align to TRBD1. Germline CDR1 is KGHDR and CDR2 is SFDVKD. With V trimmed by 4 bases and J by 7 bases, 9 bases remained unmatched. The CDR3 is 16 amino acids. Written as DNA, the CDR3 is TGTGCCACCAGTGACAACAGGGGGCGTGGATTCGGGGAGCTGTTTTTT. Its protein is CATSDNRGRGFGELFF.

The chain employs TRBV4-2 and TRBJ2-5; D is uncertain. Germline lookup yields CDR1 LGHNA and CDR2 YNFKEQ. The CDR3 runs to 13 residues. Trimming removed 3 bases from V and 5 bases from J, with 10 bases in between. CDR3 in DNA: TGTGCCAGCAGCCATGCCGAACGGGAGACCCAGTACTTC. Translation: CASSHAERETQYF.

The rearrangement links TRBV3-1 to TRBJ2-3, with 12 positions matching TRBD2. J was trimmed by 7 bases and V by 1 base; bases with no gene match: 6. The CDR3 covers 16 residues. Germline loops: CDR1 LGHDT, CDR2 YNNKEL (reference sequence). CDR3 sequence reads: CASSQVRLAGDHTQYF. The CDR3, as DNA: TGTGCCAGCAGCCAAGTCAGACTAGCGGGAGATCATACGCAGTATTTT.

J is TRBJ2-1 and V is TRBV15; 11 bases are a match to TRBD2. Germline V gene lookup returns CDR1 LNHNV and CDR2 YYDKDF (reference sequence). After removal of 0 bases from V and 8 bases from J, the junction contained 6 bases not matched to a gene. This CDR3 is 16 amino acids long. CDR3 nucleotides: TGTGCCACCAGCAGAGATAGGGCTAGCGGGGGGCATGAGCAGTTCTTC. It translates to CATSRDRASGGHEQFF.